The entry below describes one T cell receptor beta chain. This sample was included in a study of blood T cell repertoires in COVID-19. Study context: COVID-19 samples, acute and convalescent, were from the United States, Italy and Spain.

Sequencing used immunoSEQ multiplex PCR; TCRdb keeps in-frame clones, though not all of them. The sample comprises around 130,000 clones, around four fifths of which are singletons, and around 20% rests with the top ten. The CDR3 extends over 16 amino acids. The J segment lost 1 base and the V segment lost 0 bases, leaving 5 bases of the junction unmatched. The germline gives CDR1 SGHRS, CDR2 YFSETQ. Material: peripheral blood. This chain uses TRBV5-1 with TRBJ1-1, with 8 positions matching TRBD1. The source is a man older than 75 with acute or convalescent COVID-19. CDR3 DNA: TGCGCCAGCAGCTTGGGAGGGGACAGGTGGAACACTGAAGCTTTCTTT. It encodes CASSLGGDRWNTEAFF.